The rows below give T cell receptor beta chains drawn from one sample of a study of spatial heterogeneity in lung cancer. TCRdb re-derived calls from the 5' RACE reads in MiXCR, one entry per CDR3 protein. The sample records approximately 17,000 distinct CDR3 sequences, 19% being singletons. Material: PBMCs, obtained at follow-up. These TCRs come from a male donor with early-stage non-small cell lung cancer. CDR3s include the opening cysteine and the closing phenylalanine or tryptophan. The order of the fields is J gene, D gene, V gene, clone size, CDR3 DNA, CDR3 protein. A D gene is named only where the DNA matches it firmly. Size is stated for part of the rows, as once, few or many counts, or as a class when the clone is expanded.

J: TRBJ2-3
D: TRBD2
V: TRBV5-1
size: many
DNA: TGCGCCAGCATCCCTAGAGGTAGCGGGGGGGCCGCAGATACGCAGTATTTT
CDR3: CASIPRGSGGAADTQYF

J: TRBJ2-7
D: -
V: TRBV3-1
size: -
DNA: TGTGCCAGCAGCCAAGTGATGGGGGGTTCCTACGAGCAGTACTTC
CDR3: CASSQVMGGSYEQYF

J: TRBJ1-4
D: -
V: TRBV12-3/TRBV12-4
size: medium-sized
DNA: TGTGCCAGCACCACTCGGGGCACCCTTACGAAAAAACTGTTTTTT
CDR3: CASTTRGTLTKKLFF

J: TRBJ2-5
D: -
V: TRBV7-9
size: -
DNA: TGTGCCAGCAGCTTAGAGTCGGTGACCCAGTACTTC
CDR3: CASSLESVTQYF

J: TRBJ2-1
D: -
V: TRBV29-1
size: -
DNA: TGCAGCGTTGGGACGAGCGGCTACAATGAGCAGTTCTTC
CDR3: CSVGTSGYNEQFF

J: TRBJ1-2
D: TRBD1
V: TRBV7-9
size: -
DNA: TGTGCCAGCAGCCTCTTCGGGACAGGGAAAGATGGCTACACCTTC
CDR3: CASSLFGTGKDGYTF

J: TRBJ2-7
D: TRBD1
V: TRBV6-5
size: -
DNA: TGTGCCAGCAGTTCGTGGACAGGGGGCCGGGACGAGCAGTACTTC
CDR3: CASSSWTGGRDEQYF

J: TRBJ2-3
D: -
V: TRBV14
size: medium-sized
DNA: TGTGCCAGCAGCCAATTCGAGGGGATTTCCACAGATACGCAGTATTTT
CDR3: CASSQFEGISTDTQYF

J: TRBJ2-5
D: -
V: TRBV7-2
size: few
DNA: TGTGCCAGCAGCTCATCATCAAAAGAGACCCAGTACTTC
CDR3: CASSSSSKETQYF

J: TRBJ1-1
D: -
V: TRBV11-2
size: -
DNA: TGTGCCAGCACCAAGATTTTCACGGCTGAAGCTTTCTTT
CDR3: CASTKIFTAEAFF

J: TRBJ2-3
D: -
V: TRBV6-5
size: many
DNA: TGTGCCAGCAGTTCCGGGACTCTCGGCTCGGATACGCAGTATTTT
CDR3: CASSSGTLGSDTQYF

J: TRBJ2-6
D: -
V: TRBV7-6
size: medium-sized
DNA: TGTGCCAGCAGCTTAAGTGGCAGGGCCTCTGGGGCCAACGTCCTGACTTTC
CDR3: CASSLSGRASGANVLTF

J: TRBJ2-2
D: TRBD1
V: TRBV11-1
size: -
DNA: TGTGCCAGCAGCTTATCCTGGGACAGCACCGGGGAGCTGTTTTTT
CDR3: CASSLSWDSTGELFF

J: TRBJ1-1
D: -
V: TRBV5-6
size: few
DNA: TGTGCCAGCAGCTTTGGAAAGAACACTGAAGCTTTCTTT
CDR3: CASSFGKNTEAFF

J: TRBJ1-5
D: TRBD1
V: TRBV15
size: medium-sized
DNA: TGTGCCACCAGACGGGACAGTCATAGCAATCAGCCCCAGCATTTT
CDR3: CATRRDSHSNQPQHF

J: TRBJ2-7
D: TRBD2
V: TRBV3-1
size: many
DNA: TGTGCCAGCAGGCCACTAGCGGGGGAGCAGTACTTC
CDR3: CASRPLAGEQYF

J: TRBJ2-3
D: -
V: TRBV7-2
size: -
DNA: TGTGCCAGCAGCCCCCGAGAGGGTACAAATACGCAGTATTTT
CDR3: CASSPREGTNTQYF

J: TRBJ2-7
D: TRBD2
V: TRBV19
size: -
DNA: TGTGCCAGTAGTCCTTGGACTAGCTCCTACGAGCAGTACTTC
CDR3: CASSPWTSSYEQYF

J: TRBJ1-6
D: -
V: TRBV20-1
size: medium-sized
DNA: TGCAGTGCTCGCCGGGGTTCCTATAATTCACCCCTCCACTTT
CDR3: CSARRGSYNSPLHF

J: TRBJ2-4
D: TRBD2
V: TRBV4-2
size: -
DNA: TGTGCCAGCAGCCAAGCGGGGGGGTCTCAAAACATTCAGTACTTC
CDR3: CASSQAGGSQNIQYF

J: TRBJ1-2
D: -
V: TRBV2
size: -
DNA: TGTGCCAGCAGAGTAGGACAGTTCTATGGCTACACCTTC
CDR3: CASRVGQFYGYTF

J: TRBJ2-7
D: -
V: TRBV4-1
size: few
DNA: TGCGCCAGCAGCGAACTGGGGGGCCCTTCGGGCGAGCAGTACTTC
CDR3: CASSELGGPSGEQYF

J: TRBJ1-2
D: TRBD1
V: TRBV20-1
size: -
DNA: TGCAGTGCCAGGACAGGGGACTTTAACTATGGCTACACCTTC
CDR3: CSARTGDFNYGYTF

J: TRBJ2-1
D: -
V: TRBV5-1
size: medium-sized
DNA: TGCGCCAGCAGCTTGGACTACACTGAGCAGTTCTTC
CDR3: CASSLDYTEQFF

J: TRBJ1-6
D: -
V: TRBV4-3
size: many
DNA: TGCGCCAGCAGTCAGGAATCACCGCTCGAGGGTTCACCCCTCCACTTT
CDR3: CASSQESPLEGSPLHF

J: TRBJ1-5
D: -
V: TRBV10-3
size: -
DNA: TGTGCCATCGCCAGCTCACCCCATCAGCCCCAGCATTTT
CDR3: CAIASSPHQPQHF

J: TRBJ1-5
D: -
V: TRBV6-6
size: few
DNA: TGTGCCAGCAGTACTAGGGCGGAGCAGCCCCAGCATTTT
CDR3: CASSTRAEQPQHF

J: TRBJ2-7
D: -
V: TRBV3-1
size: few
DNA: TGTGCCAGCAGCCCTGAATTGGGGGAGAGCTCCTACGAGCAGTACTTC
CDR3: CASSPELGESSYEQYF

J: TRBJ1-1
D: -
V: TRBV4-3
size: many
DNA: TGCGCCAGCAGCCAAGATGCCCGGGCCATTGGGGCTGAAGCTTTCTTT
CDR3: CASSQDARAIGAEAFF

J: TRBJ2-2
D: TRBD2
V: TRBV7-8
size: few
DNA: TGTGCCAGCAGCTTGGGGGGGACTACATACACCGGGGAGCTGTTTTTT
CDR3: CASSLGGTTYTGELFF

J: TRBJ2-1
D: -
V: TRBV6-2/TRBV6-3
size: few
DNA: TGTGCCAGCAGCCCGCCGGGCCCCCTGTTCTTC
CDR3: CASSPPGPLFF

J: TRBJ2-1
D: -
V: TRBV20-1
size: few
DNA: TGCAGTGCTAGAAACCAGCGATTCCTTAATGAGCAGTTCTTC
CDR3: CSARNQRFLNEQFF

J: TRBJ2-3
D: TRBD2
V: TRBV7-9
size: -
DNA: TGTGCCAGCAGCTTAGCCGGGACTAGCGGGGAGTATTTT
CDR3: CASSLAGTSGEYF

J: TRBJ2-5
D: -
V: TRBV24-1
size: many
DNA: TGTGCCACCAGCCTACGAGGACCCCAAGAGACCCAGTACTTC
CDR3: CATSLRGPQETQYF

J: TRBJ1-2
D: TRBD1
V: TRBV24-1
size: many
DNA: TGTGCCACCAGTGATCCGCGGGACAGGGGTCGATATGGCTACACCTTC
CDR3: CATSDPRDRGRYGYTF

J: TRBJ2-7
D: -
V: TRBV27
size: few
DNA: TGTGCCAGCAGTTTTGACAGCACCTACGAGCAGTACTTC
CDR3: CASSFDSTYEQYF

J: TRBJ2-1
D: TRBD2
V: TRBV5-6
size: medium-sized
DNA: TGTGCCAGCAGCTTGATGCTGGCTAGCGGGGATGATGAGCAGTTCTTC
CDR3: CASSLMLASGDDEQFF

J: TRBJ2-4
D: -
V: TRBV5-1
size: -
DNA: TGCGCCAGCAGCTTGGGACAGACTTTAGCCAAAAACATTCAGTACTTC
CDR3: CASSLGQTLAKNIQYF

J: TRBJ2-3
D: TRBD2
V: TRBV20-1
size: -
DNA: TGCAGTGCTACACCGGGACTAGCGGGGGGGGCATTTACAGATACGCAGTATTTT
CDR3: CSATPGLAGGAFTDTQYF

J: TRBJ1-4
D: -
V: TRBV5-1
size: many
DNA: TGCGCCAGCAGCTCCCGACCGGAGGGAACTAATGAAAAACTGTTTTTT
CDR3: CASSSRPEGTNEKLFF

J: TRBJ2-5
D: -
V: TRBV5-4
size: -
DNA: TGTGCCAGCAGCCAATATGATTTGGAGACCCAGTACTTC
CDR3: CASSQYDLETQYF

J: TRBJ2-7
D: -
V: TRBV5-1
size: -
DNA: TGCGCCAGCAGGAACACCTACGAGCAGTACTTC
CDR3: CASRNTYEQYF